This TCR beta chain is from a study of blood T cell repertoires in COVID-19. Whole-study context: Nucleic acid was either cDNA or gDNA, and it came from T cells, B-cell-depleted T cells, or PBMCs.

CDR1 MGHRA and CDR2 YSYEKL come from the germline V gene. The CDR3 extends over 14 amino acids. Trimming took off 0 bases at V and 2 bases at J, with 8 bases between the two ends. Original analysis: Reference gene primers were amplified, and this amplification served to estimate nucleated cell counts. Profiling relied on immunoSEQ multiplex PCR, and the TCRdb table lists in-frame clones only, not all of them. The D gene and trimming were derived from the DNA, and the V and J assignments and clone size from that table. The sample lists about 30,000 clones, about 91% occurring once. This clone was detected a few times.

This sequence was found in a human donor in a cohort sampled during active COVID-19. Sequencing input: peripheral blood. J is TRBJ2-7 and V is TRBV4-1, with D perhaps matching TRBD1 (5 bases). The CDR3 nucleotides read TGCGCCAGCAGCCAAGAGGCAGGGCCCTACGAGCAGTACTTC. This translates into CASSQEAGPYEQYF.